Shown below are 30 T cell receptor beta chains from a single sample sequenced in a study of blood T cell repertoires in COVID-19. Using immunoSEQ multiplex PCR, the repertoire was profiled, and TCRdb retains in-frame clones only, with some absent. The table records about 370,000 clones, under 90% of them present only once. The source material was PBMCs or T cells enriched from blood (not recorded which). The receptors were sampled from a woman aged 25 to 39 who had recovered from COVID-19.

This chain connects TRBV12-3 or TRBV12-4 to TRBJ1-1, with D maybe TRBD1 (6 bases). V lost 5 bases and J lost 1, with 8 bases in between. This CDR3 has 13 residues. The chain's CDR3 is CASSATGNTEAFF. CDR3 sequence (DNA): TGTGCCAGCAGTGCGACAGGGAACACTGAAGCTTTCTTT.

CDR3: CASSPRLAVTGELFF. CDR3 bases: TGTGCCAGCAGCCCCCGACTAGCGGTCACCGGGGAGCTGTTTTTT. The rearrangement joins TRBV9 to TRBJ2-2; 9 bases fit TRBD2. There are 15 residues in the CDR3. The ends lost 4 bases at V and 4 bases at J; junction bases unmatched: 5. The V gene's germline CDR1 is SGDLS and CDR2 YYNGEE.

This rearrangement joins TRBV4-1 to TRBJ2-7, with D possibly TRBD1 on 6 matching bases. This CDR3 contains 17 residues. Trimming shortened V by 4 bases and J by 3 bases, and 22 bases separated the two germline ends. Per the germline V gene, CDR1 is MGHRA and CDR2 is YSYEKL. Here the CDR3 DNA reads TGCGCCAGCAGCCGGGACGCCACAGGGCAATCCAGCTACGAGCAGTACTTC. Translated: CASSRDATGQSSYEQYF.

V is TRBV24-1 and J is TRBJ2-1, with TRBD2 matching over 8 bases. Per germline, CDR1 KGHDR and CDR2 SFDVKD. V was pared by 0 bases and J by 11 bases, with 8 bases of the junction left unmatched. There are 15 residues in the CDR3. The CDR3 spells CATSDLSLGGVKQFF. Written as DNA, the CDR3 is TGTGCCACCAGTGATTTGTCCCTCGGGGGGGTAAAGCAGTTCTTC.

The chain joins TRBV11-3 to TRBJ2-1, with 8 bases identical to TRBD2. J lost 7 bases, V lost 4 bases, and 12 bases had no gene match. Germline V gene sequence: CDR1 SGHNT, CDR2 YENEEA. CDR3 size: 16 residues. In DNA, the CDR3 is TGTGCCAGCAGCTCCCCGCGGAGCGGGAGCCGGAATGAGCAGTTCTTC. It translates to CASSSPRSGSRNEQFF.

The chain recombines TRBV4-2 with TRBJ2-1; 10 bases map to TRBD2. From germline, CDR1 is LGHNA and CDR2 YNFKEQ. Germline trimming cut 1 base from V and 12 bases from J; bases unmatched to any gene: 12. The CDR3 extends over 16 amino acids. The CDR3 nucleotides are TGTGCCAGCAGCCAAGGTCCACTAGCGGGACGATCGGGGCAGTTCTTC. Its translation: CASSQGPLAGRSGQFF.

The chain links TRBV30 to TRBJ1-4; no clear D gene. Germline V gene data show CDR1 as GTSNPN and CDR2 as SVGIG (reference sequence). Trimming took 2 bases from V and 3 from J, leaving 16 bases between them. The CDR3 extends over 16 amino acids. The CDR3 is CAWSFGDSSANEKLFF. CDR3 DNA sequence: TGTGCCTGGAGTTTTGGCGACTCGTCAGCTAATGAAAAACTGTTTTTT.

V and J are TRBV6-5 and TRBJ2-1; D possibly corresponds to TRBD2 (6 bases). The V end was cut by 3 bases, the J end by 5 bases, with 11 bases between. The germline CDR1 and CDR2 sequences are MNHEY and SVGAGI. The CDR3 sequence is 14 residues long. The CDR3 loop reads CASSYGGGNNEQFF. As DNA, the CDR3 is TGTGCCAGCAGTTATGGCGGAGGGAACAATGAGCAGTTCTTC.

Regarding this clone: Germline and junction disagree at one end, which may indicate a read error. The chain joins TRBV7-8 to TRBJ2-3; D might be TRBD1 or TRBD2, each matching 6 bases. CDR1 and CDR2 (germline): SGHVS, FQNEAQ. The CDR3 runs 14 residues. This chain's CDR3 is CASTLGRQGDTQYF. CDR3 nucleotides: TGTGCCAGCACCTTAGGGAGGCAGGGGGATACGCAGTATTTT.

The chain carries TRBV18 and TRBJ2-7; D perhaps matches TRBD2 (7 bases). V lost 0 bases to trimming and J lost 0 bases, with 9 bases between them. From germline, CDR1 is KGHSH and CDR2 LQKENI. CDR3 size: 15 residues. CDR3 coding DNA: TGTGCCAGCTCACCACCAGGGGGGGCCTCCTACGAGCAGTACTTC. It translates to CASSPPGGASYEQYF.

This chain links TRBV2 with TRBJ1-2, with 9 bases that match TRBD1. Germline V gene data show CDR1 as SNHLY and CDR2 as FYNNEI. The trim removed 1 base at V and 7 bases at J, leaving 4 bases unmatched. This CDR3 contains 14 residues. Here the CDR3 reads CASSEGTGAVGYTF. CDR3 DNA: TGTGCCAGCAGTGAAGGGACAGGGGCCGTTGGCTACACCTTC.

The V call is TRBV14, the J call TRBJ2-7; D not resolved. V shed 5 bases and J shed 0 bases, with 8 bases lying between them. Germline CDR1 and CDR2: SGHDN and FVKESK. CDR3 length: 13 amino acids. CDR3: CASSWASSYEQYF. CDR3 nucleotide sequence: TGTGCCAGCAGCTGGGCTTCCTCCTACGAGCAGTACTTC. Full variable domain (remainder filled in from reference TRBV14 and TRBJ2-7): EAGVTQFPSHSVIEKGQTVTLRCDPISGHDNLYWYRRVMGKEIKFLLHFVKESKQDESGMPNNRFLAERTGGTYSTLKVQPAELEDSGVYFCASSWASSYEQYFGPGTRLTVT.

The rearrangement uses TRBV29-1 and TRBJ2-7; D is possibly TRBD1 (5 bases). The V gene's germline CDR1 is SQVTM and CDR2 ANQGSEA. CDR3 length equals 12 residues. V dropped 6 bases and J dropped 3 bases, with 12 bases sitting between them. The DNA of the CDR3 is TGCAGCGTCGAAACAGGTGGCTACGAGCAGTACTTC. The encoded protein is CSVETGGYEQYF.

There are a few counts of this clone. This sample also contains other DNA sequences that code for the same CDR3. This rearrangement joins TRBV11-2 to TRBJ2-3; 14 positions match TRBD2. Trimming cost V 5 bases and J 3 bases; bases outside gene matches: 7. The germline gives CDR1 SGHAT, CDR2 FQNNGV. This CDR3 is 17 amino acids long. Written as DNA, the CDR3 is TGTGCCAGCAGCCCGGGACTAGCGGGAGCGGGGACAGATACGCAGTATTTT. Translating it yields CASSPGLAGAGTDTQYF.

Written as DNA, the CDR3 is TGTGCCAGCAGTGAAGAAGACTTAGCCAAAAACATTCAGTACTTC. As protein: CASSEEDLAKNIQYF. V usage is TRBV6-1 and J usage is TRBJ2-4, with no clear D. The CDR3 is 15 amino acids. The germline V gene encodes CDR1 MNHNS and CDR2 SASEGT. The ends were cut back, 1 base at V and 0 bases at J, with 7 bases in the middle.

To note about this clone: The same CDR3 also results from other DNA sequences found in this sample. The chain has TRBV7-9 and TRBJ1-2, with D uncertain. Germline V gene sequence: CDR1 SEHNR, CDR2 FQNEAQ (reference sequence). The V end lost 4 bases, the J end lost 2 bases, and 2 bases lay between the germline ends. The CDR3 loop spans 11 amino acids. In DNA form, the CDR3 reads TGTGCCAGCAGCTCGAACTATGGCTACACCTTC. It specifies CASSSNYGYTF.

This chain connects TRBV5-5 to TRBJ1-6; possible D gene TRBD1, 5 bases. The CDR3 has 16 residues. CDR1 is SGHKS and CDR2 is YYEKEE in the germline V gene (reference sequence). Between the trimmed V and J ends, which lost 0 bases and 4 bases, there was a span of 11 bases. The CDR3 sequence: CASSLGVDRYNSPLHF. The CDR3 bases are TGTGCCAGCAGCTTGGGGGTCGACAGATATAATTCACCCCTCCACTTT. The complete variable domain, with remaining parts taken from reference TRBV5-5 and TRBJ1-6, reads DAGVTQSPTHLIKTRGQQVTLRCSPISGHKSVSWYQQVLGQGPQFIFQYYEKEERGRGNFPDRFSARQFPNYSSELNVNALLLGDSALYLCASSLGVDRYNSPLHFGNGTRLTVT.

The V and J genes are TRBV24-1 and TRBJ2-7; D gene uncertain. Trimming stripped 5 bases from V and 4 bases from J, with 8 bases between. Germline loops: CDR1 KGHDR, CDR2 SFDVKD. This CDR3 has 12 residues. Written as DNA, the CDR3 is TGTGCCACCAGTGCTAACTCTTACGAGCAGTACTTC. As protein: CATSANSYEQYF.

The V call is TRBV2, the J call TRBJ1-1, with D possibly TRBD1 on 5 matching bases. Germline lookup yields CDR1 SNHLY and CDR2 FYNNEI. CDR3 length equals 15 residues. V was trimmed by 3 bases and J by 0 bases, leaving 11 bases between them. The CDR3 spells CASSDSGNMNTEAFF. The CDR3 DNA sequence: TGTGCCAGCAGTGACTCAGGGAACATGAACACTGAAGCTTTCTTT.

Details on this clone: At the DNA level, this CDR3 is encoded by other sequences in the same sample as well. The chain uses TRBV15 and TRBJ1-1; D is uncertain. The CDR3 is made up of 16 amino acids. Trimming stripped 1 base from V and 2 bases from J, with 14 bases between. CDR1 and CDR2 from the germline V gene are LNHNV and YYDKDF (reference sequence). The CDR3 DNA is TGTGCCACCAGCAGAGTTTTTGGTCGGGGAAACACTGAAGCTTTCTTT. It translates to CATSRVFGRGNTEAFF.

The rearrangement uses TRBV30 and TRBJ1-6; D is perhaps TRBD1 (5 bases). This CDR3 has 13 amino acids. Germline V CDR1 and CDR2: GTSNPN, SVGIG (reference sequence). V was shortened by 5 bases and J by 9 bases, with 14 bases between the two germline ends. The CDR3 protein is CAWGPGVGSPLHF. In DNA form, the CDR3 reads TGTGCCTGGGGACCGGGGGTTGGTTCACCCCTCCACTTT. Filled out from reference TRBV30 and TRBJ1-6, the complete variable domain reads SQTIHQWPATLVQPVGSPLSLECTVEGTSNPNLYWYRQAAGRGLQLLFYSVGIGQISSEVPQNLSASRPQDRQFILSSKKLLLSDSGFYLCAWGPGVGSPLHFGNGTRLTVT.

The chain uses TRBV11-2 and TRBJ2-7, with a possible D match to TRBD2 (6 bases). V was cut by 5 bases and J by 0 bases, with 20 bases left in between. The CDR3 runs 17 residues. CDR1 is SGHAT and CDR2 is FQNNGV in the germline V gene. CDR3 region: CASSPGLSRGLSYEQYF. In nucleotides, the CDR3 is TGTGCCAGCAGCCCGGGTTTGAGTAGGGGACTCTCCTACGAGCAGTACTTC.

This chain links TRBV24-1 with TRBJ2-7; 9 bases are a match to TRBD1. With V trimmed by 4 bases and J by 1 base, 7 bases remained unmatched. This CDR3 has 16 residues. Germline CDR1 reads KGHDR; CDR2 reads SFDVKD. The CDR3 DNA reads TGTGCCACCAGTGAACCGGGACAGGGTGGTTCCTACGAGCAGTACTTC. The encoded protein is CATSEPGQGGSYEQYF.

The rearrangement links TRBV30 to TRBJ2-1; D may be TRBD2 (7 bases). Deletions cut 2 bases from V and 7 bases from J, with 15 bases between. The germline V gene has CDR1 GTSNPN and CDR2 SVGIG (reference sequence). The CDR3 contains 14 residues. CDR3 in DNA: TGTGCCTGGAGTCGGGGGGCGCAGCTAAATGAGCAGTTCTTC. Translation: CAWSRGAQLNEQFF. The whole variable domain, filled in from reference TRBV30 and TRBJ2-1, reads SQTIHQWPATLVQPVGSPLSLECTVEGTSNPNLYWYRQAAGRGLQLLFYSVGIGQISSEVPQNLSASRPQDRQFILSSKKLLLSDSGFYLCAWSRGAQLNEQFFGPGTRLTVL.

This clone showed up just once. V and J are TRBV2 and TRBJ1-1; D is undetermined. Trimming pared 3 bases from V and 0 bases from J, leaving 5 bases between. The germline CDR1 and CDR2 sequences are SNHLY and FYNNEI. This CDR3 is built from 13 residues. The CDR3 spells CASSDSMNTEAFF. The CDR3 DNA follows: TGTGCCAGCAGTGACAGTATGAACACTGAAGCTTTCTTT.

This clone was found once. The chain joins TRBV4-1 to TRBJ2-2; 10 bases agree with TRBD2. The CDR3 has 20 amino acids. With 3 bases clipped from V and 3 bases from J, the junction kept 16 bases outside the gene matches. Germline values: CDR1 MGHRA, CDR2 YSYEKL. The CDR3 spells CASSHRWLAGVMWDTGELFF. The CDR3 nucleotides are TGCGCCAGCAGCCATAGATGGCTAGCGGGAGTAATGTGGGACACCGGGGAGCTGTTTTTT.

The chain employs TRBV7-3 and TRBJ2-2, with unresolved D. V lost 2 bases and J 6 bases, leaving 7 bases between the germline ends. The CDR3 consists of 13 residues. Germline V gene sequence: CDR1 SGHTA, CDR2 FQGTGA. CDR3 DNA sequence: TGTGCCAGCAGCTTACAGGTTTCCGGGGAGCTGTTTTTT. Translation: CASSLQVSGELFF.

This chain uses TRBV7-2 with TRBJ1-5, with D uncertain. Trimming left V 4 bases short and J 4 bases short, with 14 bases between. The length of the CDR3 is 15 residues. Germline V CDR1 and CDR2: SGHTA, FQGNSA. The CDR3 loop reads CASSSEAISNQPQHF. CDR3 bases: TGTGCCAGCAGCTCAGAGGCCATTTCAAATCAGCCCCAGCATTTT.

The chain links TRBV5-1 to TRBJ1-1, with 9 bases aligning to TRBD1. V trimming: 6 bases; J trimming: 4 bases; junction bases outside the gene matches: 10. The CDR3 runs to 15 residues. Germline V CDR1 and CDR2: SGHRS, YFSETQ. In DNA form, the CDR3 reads TGCGCCAGCACCTCGACAGGGGGAGTGAGCACTGAAGCTTTCTTT. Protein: CASTSTGGVSTEAFF.

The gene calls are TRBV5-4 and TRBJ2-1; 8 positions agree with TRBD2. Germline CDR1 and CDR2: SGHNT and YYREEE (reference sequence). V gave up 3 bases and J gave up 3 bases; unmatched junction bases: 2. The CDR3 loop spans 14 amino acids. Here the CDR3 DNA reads TGTGCCAGCAGCTCGGGGGGGGGCTACAATGAGCAGTTCTTC. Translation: CASSSGGGYNEQFF.